The 14 T cell receptor beta chains presented below share a single source sample, sequenced in a study of T cell clonotyping in hematopoietic cell transplantation. Profiled with immunoSEQ multiplex PCR; TCRdb holds only in-frame clones, not every one. Of tens of thousands of clones listed, around 80% were seen once; the top ten hold 24%. The time point: recipient sample about 28 days before transplant, after cytoreduction. The sequenced sample was peripheral blood mononuclear cells, obtained before stem cell transplant. The receptor source for this set is a woman in her sixties with acute myeloid leukemia. Some clones in this sample may be carry-over from other donors' samples.

CDR3 sequence reads: CASRGRDAELFF. The CDR3 nucleotides read TGTGCCAGCAGAGGGAGGGATGCGGAGCTGTTTTTT. The J gene is TRBJ2-2, the V gene TRBV11-2; TRBD2 matches 7 bases. The trim removed 6 bases at V and 10 bases at J, leaving 5 bases unmatched. The CDR3 consists of 12 residues. CDR1 and CDR2 from the germline V gene are SGHAT and FQNNGV.

In its sample, this clone was seen a few times. The CDR3 spells CASSLEGASYGYTF. CDR3 nucleotides: TGCGCCAGCAGCTTGGAGGGGGCGAGCTATGGCTACACCTTC. J is TRBJ1-2 and V is TRBV5-1; 7 bases agree with TRBD1. CDR1 is SGHRS, CDR2 YFSETQ, per germline. This CDR3 spans 14 amino acids. V lost 0 bases to trimming and J lost 4 bases; unmatched junction nucleotides: 3.

The gene calls are TRBV7-2 and TRBJ1-5; 7 bases line up with TRBD1. Germline V gives CDR1 SGHTA, CDR2 FQGNSA. CDR3 length: 14 amino acids. J gave up 3 bases and V 5 bases, and 4 bases lay outside the gene matches. The CDR3 here is CASSAGQFNQPQHF. CDR3 DNA: TGTGCCAGCAGCGCGGGACAGTTCAATCAGCCCCAGCATTTT.

The J gene is TRBJ2-1, the V gene TRBV7-2, with TRBD2 identical over 14 bases. CDR1 SGHTA and CDR2 FQGNSA come from the germline V gene. CDR3 length equals 16 residues. V lost 5 bases to trimming and J lost 8 bases; unmatched junction nucleotides: 8. The CDR3 loop is CASSQGTSGSLDEQFF. DNA for the CDR3: TGTGCCAGCAGCCAAGGGACTAGCGGGAGTCTCGATGAGCAGTTCTTC.

The J gene is TRBJ1-1, the V gene TRBV6-6; no clear D. This CDR3 has 15 amino acids. The V end was cut by 5 bases, the J end by 0 bases, with 13 bases between. Germline assignment: CDR1 MNHNY and CDR2 SVGAGI (reference sequence). The CDR3 DNA follows: TGTGCCAGCAGTAACCACCAGCGACTGAACACTGAAGCTTTCTTT. It specifies CASSNHQRLNTEAFF.

This clone has just a few counts. This sequence joins TRBV19 and TRBJ2-2; weak D call: TRBD1 (5 bases). The V gene lost 5 bases and the J gene lost 1 base, with 8 bases spanning the gap. The CDR3 is 14 amino acids. Germline CDR1 is LNHDA and CDR2 is SQIVND (reference sequence). CDR3 sequence: CASSWQGNTGELFF. The CDR3 nucleotides read TGTGCCAGTAGTTGGCAGGGGAACACCGGGGAGCTGTTTTTT.

The gene calls are TRBV10-3 and TRBJ2-5; 12 nucleotides line up with TRBD2. V shed 6 bases and J 4 bases; nucleotides not matched to a gene: 3. CDR3 length: 14 residues. Germline-derived CDR1 and CDR2 are ENHRY and SYGVKD. CDR3 DNA: TGTGCCATCAGCCGGGGACTAGCGGGAGAGACCCAGTACTTC. This encodes CAISRGLAGETQYF.

V and J are TRBV7-9 and TRBJ1-6; D is ambiguous. The CDR3 runs to 16 residues. Looked up from germline, CDR1 is SEHNR and CDR2 is FQNEAQ (reference sequence). V lost 0 bases and J 1 base, leaving 7 bases between the germline ends. CDR3 bases: TGTGCCAGCAGCTTAGCAGGAGGGTCCTATAATTCACCCCTCCACTTT. Protein: CASSLAGGSYNSPLHF.

The chain recombines TRBV7-6 with TRBJ2-1, with a possible D match to TRBD1 (7 bases). The CDR3 extends over 15 amino acids. The V end lost 2 bases, the J end lost 6 bases, and 14 bases lay between the germline ends. Germline lookup yields CDR1 SGHVS and CDR2 FNYEAQ. In DNA form, the CDR3 reads TGTGCCAGCAGCTTATTGGAGGGGGCGGGCAATGAGCAGTTCTTC. Protein product: CASSLLEGAGNEQFF.

The chain carries TRBV7-2 and TRBJ2-3; tentatively, D is TRBD1 or TRBD2 (5 bases each). Looked up from germline, CDR1 is SGHTA and CDR2 is FQGNSA. CDR3 size: 15 residues. V lost 0 bases, J lost 2 bases, and 9 bases lay in between. CDR3 coding DNA: TGTGCCAGCAGCTTAGCGGGGGTAAACACAGATACGCAGTATTTT. It is translated as CASSLAGVNTDTQYF.

This sequence joins TRBV7-3 and TRBJ2-3; D is undetermined. The CDR3 has 13 amino acids. V lost 2 bases, J lost 6 bases, and 9 bases lay in between. Germline assignment: CDR1 SGHTA and CDR2 FQGTGA. CDR3 sequence (DNA): TGTGCCAGCAGCTTATGGGTCTGGGATACGCAGTATTTT. Translated, it gives CASSLWVWDTQYF.

This clone came up once. The rearrangement uses TRBV5-1 and TRBJ2-7; 9 nucleotides match TRBD1. Trimming took 0 bases from V and 3 from J; bases not matched to a gene: 1. Germline lookup yields CDR1 SGHRS and CDR2 YFSETQ. CDR3 length: 14 amino acids. CDR3 DNA sequence: TGCGCCAGCAGCTTGGCGGGACAGGGCTACGAGCAGTACTTC. Translating gives CASSLAGQGYEQYF.

The chain carries TRBV5-4 and TRBJ2-7; TRBD2 aligns across 12 bases. The length of the CDR3 is 15 residues. Trimming took 4 bases from V and 10 from J; bases not matched to a gene: 12. Germline assignment: CDR1 SGHNT and CDR2 YYREEE (reference sequence). The CDR3 DNA sequence: TGTGCCAGCAGCGCATCTAGCGGGAGGGTTGTCGAACAGTACTTC. It encodes CASSASSGRVVEQYF. Together with reference TRBV5-4 and TRBJ2-7, the CDR3 gives the full variable domain: ETGVTQSPTHLIKTRGQQVTLRCSSQSGHNTVSWYQQALGQGPQFIFQYYREEENGRGNFPPRFSGLQFPNYSSELNVNALELDDSALYLCASSASSGRVVEQYFGPGTRLTVT.

This chain joins TRBV13 and TRBJ2-2; the D is unclear. Germline V gene lookup returns CDR1 PRHDT and CDR2 FYEKMQ (reference sequence). The CDR3 spans 15 residues. Trimming left V 0 bases short and J 1 base short, with 6 bases between. The CDR3 protein is CASSLGTVNTGELFF. CDR3 nucleotide sequence: TGTGCCAGCAGCTTAGGGACTGTGAACACCGGGGAGCTGTTTTTT. Full variable domain (rest looked up from reference TRBV13 and TRBJ2-2): AAGVIQSPRHLIKEKRETATLKCYPIPRHDTVYWYQQGPGQDPQFLISFYEKMQSDKGSIPDRFSAQQFSDYHSELNMSSLELGDSALYFCASSLGTVNTGELFFGEGSRLTVL.